This TCR beta chain was retrieved from a study of identical twins. Notes on the study in general: For zero-insertion analyses, partial confounding could come from invariant MAIT and iNKT cells. In cord blood, abundant beta clonotypes had fewer insertions; memory showed no trend.

The ends were cut back, 1 base at V and 2 bases at J, with 11 bases in the middle. CDR1 is SGHTA, CDR2 FQGNSA, per germline. The CDR3 has 15 residues. The sample holds a few counts of this clonotype. Its cognate antigen is unknown. With template switching, a universal primer site was added, and the cDNA carried unique molecular identifiers. TCRdb reprocessed the 5' RACE reads via MiXCR and lists one record per CDR3 protein. The sample includes roughly 470,000 distinct CDR3 sequences, roughly an eighth seen only once; the top ten take 0.95% to 1%. The same data also contributed to another study, on yellow fever vaccine responses in identical twins. Per that paper: Reportedly, twins' vaccine T cell responses looked partly convergent and partly personalized.

The chain uses TRBV7-2 and TRBJ2-5, with a tentative D call TRBD2 (5 bases). Sequencing was done on a sample of CD4+ T cells sorted from blood. This sequence was found in a woman younger than 35 in good health. The CDR3 region has the DNA TGTGCCAGCAGCTTAGGGCCCCGGGAACAAGAGACCCAGTACTTC. It yields the protein CASSLGPREQETQYF. The full variable domain, its missing parts supplied by reference TRBV7-2 and TRBJ2-5, is GAGVSQSPSNKVTEKGKDVELRCDPISGHTALYWYRQSLGQGLEFLIYFQGNSAPDKSGLPSDRFSAERTGGSVSTLTIQRTQQEDSAVYLCASSLGPREQETQYFGPGTRLLVL.